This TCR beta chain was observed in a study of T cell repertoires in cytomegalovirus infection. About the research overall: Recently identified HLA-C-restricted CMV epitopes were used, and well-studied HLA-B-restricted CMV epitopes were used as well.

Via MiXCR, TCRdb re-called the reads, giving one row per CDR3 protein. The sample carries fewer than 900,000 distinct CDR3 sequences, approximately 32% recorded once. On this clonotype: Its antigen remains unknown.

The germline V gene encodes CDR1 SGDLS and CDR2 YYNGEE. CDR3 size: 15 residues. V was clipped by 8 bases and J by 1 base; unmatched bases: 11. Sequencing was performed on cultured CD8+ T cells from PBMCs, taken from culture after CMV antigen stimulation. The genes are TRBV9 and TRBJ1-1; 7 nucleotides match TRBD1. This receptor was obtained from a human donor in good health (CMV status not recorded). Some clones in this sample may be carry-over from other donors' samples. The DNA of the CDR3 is TGTGCCAGTTCAGGGGGGTCCGGGGCGAACACTGAAGCTTTCTTT. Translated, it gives CASSGGSGANTEAFF.